This section outlines one T cell receptor (beta chain) sequence together with its context. Study processing details: Reference gene primer amplification gave estimated nucleated cell counts. TCRdb's table, derived via immunoSEQ multiplex PCR, lists solely in-frame clones and lacks some. V and J calls and clone size are as listed in that table; D and trimming were resolved from the DNA. The sample comprises roughly 81,000 clones, approximately 86% of which are singletons, and about 5.1% rests with the top ten. The data were taken from a study of blood T cell repertoires in COVID-19. Study summary: Sites in the United States, Italy and Spain provided acute and convalescent COVID-19 samples.

There are 15 residues in the CDR3. V shed 1 base, J shed 5 bases, and the junction held 5 bases outside the gene matches. From germline, CDR1 is SGHVS and CDR2 FQNEAQ. This sequence joins TRBV7-8 and TRBJ2-5; 9 bases align to TRBD2. The sequence derives from a man aged 40-55 years with acute or convalescent COVID-19. Sequencing was performed on peripheral blood. The CDR3 protein is CASSLGSGSGETQYF. For the CDR3, the DNA is TGTGCCAGCAGCTTAGGTAGCGGGAGTGGTGAGACCCAGTACTTC.